This T cell receptor (beta chain) came from a study of cytomegalovirus exposure and HLA in healthy donors. The wider study: Falling in the Caucasian-associated ancestry cluster were about four fifths of some 400 genotyped donors.

The CDR3 sequence is 15 residues long. Deletions cut 6 bases from V and 0 bases from J, with 14 bases between. Germline V lookup: CDR1 MNHEY, CDR2 SMNVEV (reference sequence). General study findings and limits: Indistinguishable V segments such as TRBV6-2 and TRBV6-3 were excluded. Productive rates of about 90% or about 30% were seen for most TCR beta V segments in an earlier analysis.

The sample holds a few counts of this clone. Its antigen remains unknown. PCR used 60 Vbeta primers and 13 Jbeta primers. Assay used: immunoSEQ multiplex PCR; TCRdb lists only in-frame clones, some missing. The table shows about 140,000 clones, with about 70% occurring only once. The TCR was taken from a woman in her forties in good health and CMV-seronegative. The sample consisted of PBMCs. This rearrangement joins TRBV27 to TRBJ1-2; D ambiguous. CDR3 DNA sequence: TGTGCCAGCAGCCGCTTTGAGTCCCCTAACTATGGCTACACCTTC. The encoded protein is CASSRFESPNYGYTF.